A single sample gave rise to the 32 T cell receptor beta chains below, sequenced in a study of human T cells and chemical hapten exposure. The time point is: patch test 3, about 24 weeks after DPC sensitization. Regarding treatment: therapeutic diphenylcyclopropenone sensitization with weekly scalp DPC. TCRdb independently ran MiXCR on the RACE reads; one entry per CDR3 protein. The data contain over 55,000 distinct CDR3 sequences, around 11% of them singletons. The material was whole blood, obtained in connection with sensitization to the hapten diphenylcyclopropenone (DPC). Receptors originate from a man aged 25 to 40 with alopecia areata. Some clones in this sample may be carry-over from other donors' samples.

For the CDR3, the DNA is TGTGCCAGCAGTCCTAGCGGGGGGGCCCACAATGAGCAGTTCTTC. This codes for CASSPSGGAHNEQFF. This chain links TRBV9 with TRBJ2-1; 12 nucleotides line up with TRBD2. V shed 5 bases, J shed 5 bases, and the junction held 5 bases outside the gene matches. The CDR3 sequence is 15 residues long. CDR1 is SGDLS, CDR2 YYNGEE, per germline.

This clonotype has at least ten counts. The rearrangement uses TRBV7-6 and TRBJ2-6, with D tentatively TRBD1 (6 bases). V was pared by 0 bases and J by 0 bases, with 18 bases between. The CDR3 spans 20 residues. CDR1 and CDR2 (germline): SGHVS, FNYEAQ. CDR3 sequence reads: CASSLATAARGHSGANVLTF. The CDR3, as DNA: TGTGCCAGCAGCTTAGCGACCGCTGCCCGGGGACACTCTGGGGCCAACGTCCTGACTTTC.

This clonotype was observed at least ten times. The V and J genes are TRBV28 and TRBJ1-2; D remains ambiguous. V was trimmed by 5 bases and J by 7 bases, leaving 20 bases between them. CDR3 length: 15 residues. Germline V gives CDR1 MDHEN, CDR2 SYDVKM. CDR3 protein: CASSPHTLTLSGYTF. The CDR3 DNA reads TGTGCCAGCAGTCCCCACACCCTCACCCTCTCTGGCTACACCTTC.

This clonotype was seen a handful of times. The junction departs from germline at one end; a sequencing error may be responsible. CDR3 region: CASSEDRVLNSPLHF. The CDR3 DNA is TGCGCCAGCAGCGAAGACAGGGTACTCAATTCACCCCTCCACTTT. This chain links TRBV4-3 with TRBJ1-6; 7 bases are shared with TRBD1. The germline gives CDR1 LGHNA, CDR2 YSLEER. CDR3 size: 15 residues.

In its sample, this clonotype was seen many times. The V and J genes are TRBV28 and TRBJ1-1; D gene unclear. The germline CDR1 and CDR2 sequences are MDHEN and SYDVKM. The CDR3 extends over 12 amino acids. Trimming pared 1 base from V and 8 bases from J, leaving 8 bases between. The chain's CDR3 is CASSLSGKEAFF. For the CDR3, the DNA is TGTGCCAGCAGTTTATCTGGGAAAGAAGCTTTCTTT. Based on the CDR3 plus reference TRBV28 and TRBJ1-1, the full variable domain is DVKVTQSSRYLVKRTGEKVFLECVQDMDHENMFWYRQDPGLGLRLIYFSYDVKMKEKGDIPEGYSVSREKKERFSLILESASTNQTSMYLCASSLSGKEAFFGQGTRLTVV.

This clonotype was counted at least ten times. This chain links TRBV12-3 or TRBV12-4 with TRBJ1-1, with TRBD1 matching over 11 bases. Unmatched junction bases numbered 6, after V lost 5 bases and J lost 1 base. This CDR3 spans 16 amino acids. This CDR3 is CASSTGQGAANTEAFF. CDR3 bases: TGTGCCAGCAGTACAGGACAGGGGGCGGCGAACACTGAAGCTTTCTTT.

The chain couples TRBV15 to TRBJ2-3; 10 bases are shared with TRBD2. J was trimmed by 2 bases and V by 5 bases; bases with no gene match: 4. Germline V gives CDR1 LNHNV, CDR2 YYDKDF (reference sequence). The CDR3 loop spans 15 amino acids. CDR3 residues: CATSALAGVTDTQYF. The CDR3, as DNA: TGTGCCACCAGCGCGCTAGCGGGGGTCACAGATACGCAGTATTTT.

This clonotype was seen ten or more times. DNA for the CDR3: TGTGCCAGCAGCCCGGGACTAGCGGGCGGACGTTACAATGAGCAGTTCTTC. Amino acid sequence: CASSPGLAGGRYNEQFF. The V and J genes are TRBV11-3 and TRBJ2-1; 12 nucleotides line up with TRBD2. This CDR3 contains 17 residues. Germline trimming cut 5 bases from V and 4 bases from J; bases unmatched to any gene: 9. CDR1 SGHNT and CDR2 YENEEA come from the germline V gene.

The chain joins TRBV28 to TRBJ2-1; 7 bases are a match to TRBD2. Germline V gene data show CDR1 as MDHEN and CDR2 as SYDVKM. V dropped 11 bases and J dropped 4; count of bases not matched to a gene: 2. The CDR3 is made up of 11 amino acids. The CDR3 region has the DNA TGTGCCGGGGGGGGTTACAATGAGCAGTTCTTC. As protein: CAGGGYNEQFF.

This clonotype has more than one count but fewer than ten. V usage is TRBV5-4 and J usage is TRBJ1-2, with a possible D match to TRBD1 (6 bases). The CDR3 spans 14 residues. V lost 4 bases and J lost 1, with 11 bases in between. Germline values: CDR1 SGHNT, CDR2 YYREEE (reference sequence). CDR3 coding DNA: TGTGCCAGCAGCGATGCAGGGGATAACTATGGCTACACCTTC. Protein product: CASSDAGDNYGYTF. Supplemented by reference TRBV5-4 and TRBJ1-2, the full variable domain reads ETGVTQSPTHLIKTRGQQVTLRCSSQSGHNTVSWYQQALGQGPQFIFQYYREEENGRGNFPPRFSGLQFPNYSSELNVNALELDDSALYLCASSDAGDNYGYTFGSGTRLTVV.

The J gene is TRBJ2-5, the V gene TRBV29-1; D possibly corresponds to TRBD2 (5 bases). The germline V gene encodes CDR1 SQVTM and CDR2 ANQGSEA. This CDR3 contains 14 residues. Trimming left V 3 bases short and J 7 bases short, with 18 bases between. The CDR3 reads CSVEPGLKIGTQYF. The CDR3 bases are TGCAGCGTTGAGCCAGGACTTAAGATCGGGACCCAGTACTTC. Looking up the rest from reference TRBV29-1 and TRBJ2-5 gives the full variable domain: SAVISQKPSRDICQRGTSLTIQCQVDSQVTMMFWYRQQPGQSLTLIATANQGSEATYESGFVIDKFPISRPNLTFSTLTVSNMSPEDSSIYLCSVEPGLKIGTQYFGPGTRLLVL.

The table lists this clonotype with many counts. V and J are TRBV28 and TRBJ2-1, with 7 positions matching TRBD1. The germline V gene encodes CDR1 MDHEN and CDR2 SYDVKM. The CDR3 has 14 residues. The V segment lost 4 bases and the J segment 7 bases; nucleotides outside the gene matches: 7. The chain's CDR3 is CASSSPGQLNEQFF. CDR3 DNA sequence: TGTGCCAGCAGTTCCCCGGGACAGCTTAATGAGCAGTTCTTC.

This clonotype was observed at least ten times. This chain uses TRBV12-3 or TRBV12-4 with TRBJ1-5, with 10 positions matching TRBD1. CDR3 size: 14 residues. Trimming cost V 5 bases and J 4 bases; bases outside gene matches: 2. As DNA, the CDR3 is TGTGCCAGCAGTCGGACAGGGGGTAATCAGCCCCAGCATTTT. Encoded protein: CASSRTGGNQPQHF.

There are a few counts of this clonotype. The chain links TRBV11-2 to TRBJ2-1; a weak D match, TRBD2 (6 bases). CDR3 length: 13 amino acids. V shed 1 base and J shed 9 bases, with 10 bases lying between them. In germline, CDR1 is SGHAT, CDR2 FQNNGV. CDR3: CASSLAPSAEQFF. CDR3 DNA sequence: TGTGCCAGCAGCTTAGCGCCTAGCGCTGAGCAGTTCTTC. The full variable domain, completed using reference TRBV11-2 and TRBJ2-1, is EAGVAQSPRYKIIEKRQSVAFWCNPISGHATLYWYQQILGQGPKLLIQFQNNGVVDDSQLPKDRFSAERLKGVDSTLKIQPAKLEDSAVYLCASSLAPSAEQFFGPGTRLTVL.

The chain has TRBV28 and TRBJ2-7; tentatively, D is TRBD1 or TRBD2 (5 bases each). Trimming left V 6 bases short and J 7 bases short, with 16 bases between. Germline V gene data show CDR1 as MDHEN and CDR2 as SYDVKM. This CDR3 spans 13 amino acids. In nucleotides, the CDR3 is TGTGCCAGCAGCCGATTGGGACCGGGGGAGCAGTACTTC. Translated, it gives CASSRLGPGEQYF. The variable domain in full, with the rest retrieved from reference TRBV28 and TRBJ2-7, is DVKVTQSSRYLVKRTGEKVFLECVQDMDHENMFWYRQDPGLGLRLIYFSYDVKMKEKGDIPEGYSVSREKKERFSLILESASTNQTSMYLCASSRLGPGEQYFGPGTRLTVT.

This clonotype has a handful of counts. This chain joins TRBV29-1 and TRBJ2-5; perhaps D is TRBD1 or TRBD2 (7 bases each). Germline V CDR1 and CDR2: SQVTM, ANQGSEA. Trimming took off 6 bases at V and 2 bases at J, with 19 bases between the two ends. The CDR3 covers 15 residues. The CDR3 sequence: CSVVPLQGGQETQYF. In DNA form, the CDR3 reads TGCAGCGTAGTCCCCCTCCAGGGGGGGCAAGAGACCCAGTACTTC.

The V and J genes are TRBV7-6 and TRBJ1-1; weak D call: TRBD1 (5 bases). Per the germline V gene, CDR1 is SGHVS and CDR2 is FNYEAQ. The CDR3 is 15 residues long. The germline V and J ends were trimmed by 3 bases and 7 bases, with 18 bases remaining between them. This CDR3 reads CASSFGGGQRREAFF. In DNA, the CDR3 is TGTGCCAGCAGCTTCGGGGGTGGACAACGGCGTGAAGCTTTCTTT.

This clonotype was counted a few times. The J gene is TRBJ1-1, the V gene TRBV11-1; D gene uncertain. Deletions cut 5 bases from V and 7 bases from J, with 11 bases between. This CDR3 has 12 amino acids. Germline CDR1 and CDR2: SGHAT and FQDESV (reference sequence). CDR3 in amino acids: CASSPVGFEAFF. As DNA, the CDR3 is TGTGCCAGCAGCCCCGTTGGGTTTGAAGCTTTCTTT.

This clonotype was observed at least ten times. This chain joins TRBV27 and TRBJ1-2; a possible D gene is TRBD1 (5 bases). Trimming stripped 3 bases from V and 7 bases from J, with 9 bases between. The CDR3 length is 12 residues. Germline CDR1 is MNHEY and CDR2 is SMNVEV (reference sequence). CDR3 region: CASSLAGTGYTF. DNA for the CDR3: TGTGCCAGCAGTTTGGCAGGGACTGGCTACACCTTC.

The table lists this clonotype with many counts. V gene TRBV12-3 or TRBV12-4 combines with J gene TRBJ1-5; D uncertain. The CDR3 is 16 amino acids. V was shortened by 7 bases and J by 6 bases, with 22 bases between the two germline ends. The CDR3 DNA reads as TGTGCCAGCACCAAAGGGAAGGCGATCCCGTCTCAGCCCCAGCATTTT. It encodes CASTKGKAIPSQPQHF.

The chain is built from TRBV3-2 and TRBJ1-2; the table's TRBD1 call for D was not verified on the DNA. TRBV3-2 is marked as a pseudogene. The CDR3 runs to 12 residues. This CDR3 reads CASSQGAGGYTF. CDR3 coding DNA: TGTGCCAGCAGCCAGGGGGCTGGCGGCTACACCTTC.

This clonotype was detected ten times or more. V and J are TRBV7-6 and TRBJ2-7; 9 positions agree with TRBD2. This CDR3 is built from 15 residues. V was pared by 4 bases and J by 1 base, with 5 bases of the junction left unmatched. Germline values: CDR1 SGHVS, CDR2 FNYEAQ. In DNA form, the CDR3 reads TGTGCCAGCAGCTCAATAGCGGGGGAGTCCTACGAGCAGTACTTC. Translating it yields CASSSIAGESYEQYF. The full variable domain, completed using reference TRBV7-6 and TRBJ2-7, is GAGVSQSPRYKVTKRGQDVALRCDPISGHVSLYWYRQALGQGPEFLTYFNYEAQQDKSGLPNDRFSAERPEGSISTLTIQRTEQRDSAMYRCASSSIAGESYEQYFGPGTRLTVT.

The CDR3 spells CASRTRGPYEQYF. Written as DNA, the CDR3 is TGTGCCAGCAGGACTAGGGGACCCTACGAGCAGTACTTC. The chain is built from TRBV21-1 and TRBJ2-7; the D call in the table, TRBD2, was not verified against the DNA. TRBV21-1 is flagged as a pseudogene. The CDR3 loop spans 13 amino acids.

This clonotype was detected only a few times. CDR3 in DNA: TGTGCCAGCAGTTTGTCAGGGACTGAGCAGTTCTTC. Residues: CASSLSGTEQFF. The chain is built from TRBV28 and TRBJ2-1, with D possibly being TRBD1 or TRBD2 (5 bases each). Trimming shortened V by 3 bases and J by 9 bases, and 9 bases separated the two germline ends. The length of the CDR3 is 12 residues. The germline CDR1 and CDR2 sequences are MDHEN and SYDVKM. The full variable domain, completed using reference TRBV28 and TRBJ2-1, is DVKVTQSSRYLVKRTGEKVFLECVQDMDHENMFWYRQDPGLGLRLIYFSYDVKMKEKGDIPEGYSVSREKKERFSLILESASTNQTSMYLCASSLSGTEQFFGPGTRLTVL.

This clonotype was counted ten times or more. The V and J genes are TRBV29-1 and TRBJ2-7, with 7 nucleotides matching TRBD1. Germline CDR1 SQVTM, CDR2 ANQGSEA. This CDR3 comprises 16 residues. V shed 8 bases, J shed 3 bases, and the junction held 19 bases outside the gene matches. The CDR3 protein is CSPCEDGTAIRYEQYF. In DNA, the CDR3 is TGCAGCCCTTGCGAGGATGGGACAGCTATACGCTACGAGCAGTACTTC.

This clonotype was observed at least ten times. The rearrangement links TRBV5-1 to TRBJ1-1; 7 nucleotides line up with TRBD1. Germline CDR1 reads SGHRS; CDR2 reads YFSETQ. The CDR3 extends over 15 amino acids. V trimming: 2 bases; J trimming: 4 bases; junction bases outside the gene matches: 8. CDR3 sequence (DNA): TGCGCCAGCAGCTTCCTGGACAGGATAATCACTGAAGCTTTCTTT. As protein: CASSFLDRIITEAFF.

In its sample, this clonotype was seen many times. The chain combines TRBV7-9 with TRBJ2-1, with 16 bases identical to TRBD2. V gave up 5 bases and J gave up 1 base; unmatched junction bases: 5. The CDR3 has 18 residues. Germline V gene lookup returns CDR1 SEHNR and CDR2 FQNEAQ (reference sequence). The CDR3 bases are TGTGCCAGCAGCCCCGGGACTAGCGGGGGGGCGTCCTACAATGAGCAGTTCTTC. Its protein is CASSPGTSGGASYNEQFF.

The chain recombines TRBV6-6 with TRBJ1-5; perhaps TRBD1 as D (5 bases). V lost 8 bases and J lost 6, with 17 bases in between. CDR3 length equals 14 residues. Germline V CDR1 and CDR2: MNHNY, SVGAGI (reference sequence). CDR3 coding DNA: TGTGCCAGCGGGAAAGGGGATAGGGGTCAGCCCCAGCATTTT. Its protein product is CASGKGDRGQPQHF.

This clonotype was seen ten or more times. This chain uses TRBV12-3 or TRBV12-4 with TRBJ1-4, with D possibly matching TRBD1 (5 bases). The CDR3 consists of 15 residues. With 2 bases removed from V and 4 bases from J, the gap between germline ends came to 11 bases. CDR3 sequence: CASSLSQGFNEKLFF. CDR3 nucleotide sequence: TGTGCCAGCAGTTTAAGTCAGGGATTTAATGAAAAACTGTTTTTT.

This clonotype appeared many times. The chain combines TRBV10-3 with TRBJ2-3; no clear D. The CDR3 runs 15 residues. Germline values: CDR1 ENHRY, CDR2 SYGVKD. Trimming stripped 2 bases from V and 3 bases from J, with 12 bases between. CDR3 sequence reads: CAISEVRLVTDTQYF. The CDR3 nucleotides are TGTGCCATCAGTGAGGTCCGCCTAGTAACAGATACGCAGTATTTT.

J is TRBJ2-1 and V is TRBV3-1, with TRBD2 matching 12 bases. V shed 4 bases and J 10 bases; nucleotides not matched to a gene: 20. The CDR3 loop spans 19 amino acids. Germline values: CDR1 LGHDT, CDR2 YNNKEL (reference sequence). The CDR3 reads CASSRTRGASGGAHGEQFF. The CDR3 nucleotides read TGTGCCAGCAGCCGCACAAGGGGCGCTAGCGGGGGGGCTCACGGCGAGCAGTTCTTC.

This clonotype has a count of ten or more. The CDR3: CASSYSPGRESSYEQYF. The CDR3 DNA reads TGTGCCAGCAGTTATTCCCCGGGGAGGGAGAGTTCCTACGAGCAGTACTTC. The chain couples TRBV12-3 or TRBV12-4 to TRBJ2-7, with 7 bases lining up with TRBD2. V shed 4 bases, J shed 1 base, and the junction held 13 bases outside the gene matches. There are 17 residues in the CDR3.